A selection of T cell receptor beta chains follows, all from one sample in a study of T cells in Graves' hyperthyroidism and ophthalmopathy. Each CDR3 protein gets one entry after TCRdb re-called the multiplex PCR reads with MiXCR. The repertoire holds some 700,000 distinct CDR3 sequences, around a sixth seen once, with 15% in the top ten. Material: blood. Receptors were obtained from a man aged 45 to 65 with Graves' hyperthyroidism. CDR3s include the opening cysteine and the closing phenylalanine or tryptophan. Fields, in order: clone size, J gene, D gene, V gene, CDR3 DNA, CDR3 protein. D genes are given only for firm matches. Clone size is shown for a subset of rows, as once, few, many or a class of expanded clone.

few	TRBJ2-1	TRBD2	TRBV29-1	TGCAGCGCCATACATAGCGGGAGTTCGGGGAATGAGCAGTTCTTC	CSAIHSGSSGNEQFF
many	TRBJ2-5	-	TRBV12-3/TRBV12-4	TGTGCCAGCAGTTTTTTCAGGGCGGCGGAGACCCAGTACTTC	CASSFFRAAETQYF
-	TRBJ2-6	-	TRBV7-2	TGTGCCAGCTGCATTGGCGTACAGCTCTCTGGGGCCAACGACCTGACTTTC	CASCIGVQLSGANDLTF
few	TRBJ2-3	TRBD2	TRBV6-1	TGTGCCAGCAGAACCATAGCGGGAGGGCATCTGTATTTT	CASRTIAGGHLYF
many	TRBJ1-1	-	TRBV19	TGTGCCAGTAGTATATTTAGTGCATCGGAAGCTTTCTTT	CASSIFSASEAFF
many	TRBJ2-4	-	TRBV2	TGTGCCAGCAAACTGACGGTAGCCAAAAACATTCAGTACTTC	CASKLTVAKNIQYF
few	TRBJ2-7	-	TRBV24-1	TGTGCCACCAGTGCCAGCTCCTCCTACGAGCAGTACTTC	CATSASSSYEQYF
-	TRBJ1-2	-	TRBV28	TGTGCCAGCAGTTTAGGGCAGGGGTTCGAGGGCTACACCTTC	CASSLGQGFEGYTF
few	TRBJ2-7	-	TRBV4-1	TGCGCCAGCAGCCACAGGGACTCCAGCTCCTACGAGCAGTACTTC	CASSHRDSSSYEQYF
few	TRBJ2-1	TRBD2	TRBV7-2	TGTGCCAGCGCCCCTGACGGGACTAGCGGGAGGAACAATGAGCAGTTCTTC	CASAPDGTSGRNNEQFF
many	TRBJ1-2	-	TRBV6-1	TGTGCCAGCAGATTCGACAGTAACTATGGCTACACCTTC	CASRFDSNYGYTF
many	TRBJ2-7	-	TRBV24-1	TGTGCCACCAGTGATTGGAGATCATACGAGCAGTACTTC	CATSDWRSYEQYF
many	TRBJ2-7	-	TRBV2	TGTGCCAGCAGTGACGTCGGAACCTACGAGCAGTACTTC	CASSDVGTYEQYF
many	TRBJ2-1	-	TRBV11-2	TGTGCCAGCAGCAGAAGCGGTCAAGACAATGAGCAGTTCTTC	CASSRSGQDNEQFF
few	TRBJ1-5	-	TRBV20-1	TGCAGTGCTAGTGTCGCGGAAAATCAGCCCCAGCATTTT	CSASVAENQPQHF
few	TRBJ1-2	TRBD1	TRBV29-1	TGCAGCTTTGGACAGGACGATGGCTACACCTTC	CSFGQDDGYTF
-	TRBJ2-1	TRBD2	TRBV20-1	TGCAGTGCTAGAGGCTCGGGGCTAGCGGGATACAATGAGCAGTTCTTC	CSARGSGLAGYNEQFF
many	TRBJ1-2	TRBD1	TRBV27	TGTGCCAGCAGTTTACGGGACAGCTTTTATGGCTACACCTTC	CASSLRDSFYGYTF
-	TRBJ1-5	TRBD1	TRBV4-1	TGCGCCAGCAGCCCAACTAGGGACAGGGGGCGACAGCCCCAGCATTTT	CASSPTRDRGRQPQHF
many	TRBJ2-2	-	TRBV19	TGTGCCAGTAGTATCGGAATTAACACCGGGGAGCTGTTTTTT	CASSIGINTGELFF
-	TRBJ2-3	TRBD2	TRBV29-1	TGCAGCGTTGAAGAAGGGCGGGCTAGCGGGAGAGGTACGCAGTATTTT	CSVEEGRASGRGTQYF
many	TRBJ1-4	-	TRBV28	TGTGCCAGCAGCCAAGAAGGAACTAATGAAAAACTGTTTTTT	CASSQEGTNEKLFF
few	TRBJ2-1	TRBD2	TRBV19	TGTGCCAGTAGTATCACCAGGACTAGCACAGAGCAGTTCTTC	CASSITRTSTEQFF
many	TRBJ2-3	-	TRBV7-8	TGTGCCAGCAGCTTAGACGAGAGGTCGTCCGCAGATACGCAGTATTTT	CASSLDERSSADTQYF
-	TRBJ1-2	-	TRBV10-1	TGCGCCAGCAGTGATATTTCCTATGGCTACACCTTC	CASSDISYGYTF
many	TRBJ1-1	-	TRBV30	TGTGCCTGGGGGAGGGTAGAATCGTACACTGAAGCTTTCTTT	CAWGRVESYTEAFF
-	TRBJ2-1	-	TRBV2	TGTGCCAGCAGAGCGGGTTTTAATTCGGATGAACAGTTCTTC	CASRAGFNSDEQFF
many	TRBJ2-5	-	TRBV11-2	TGTGCCAGCAGCTTAGTAACTACTGGGACCCAGTACTTC	CASSLVTTGTQYF
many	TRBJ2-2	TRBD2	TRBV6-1	TGTGCCAGCAGAACGGCGGGAGGGCCCTCCGGGGAGCTGTTTTTT	CASRTAGGPSGELFF
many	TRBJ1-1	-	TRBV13	TGTGCCAGCAGCTCGAAGGACAGTGAAGCTTTCTTT	CASSSKDSEAFF
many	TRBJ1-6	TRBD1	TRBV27	TGTGCCAGCAAACCAGGGGGTCGCTCCTATAATTCACCCCTCCACTTT	CASKPGGRSYNSPLHF
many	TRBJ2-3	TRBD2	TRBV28	TGTGCCAGCAGTTCAACCTCCGGGACTAGCGGGACCCCTAGCACAGATACGCAGTATTTT	CASSSTSGTSGTPSTDTQYF
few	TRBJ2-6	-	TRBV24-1	TGTGCCACCGGTTCCGGCCTCACTGGGGCCAACGTCCTGACTTTC	CATGSGLTGANVLTF
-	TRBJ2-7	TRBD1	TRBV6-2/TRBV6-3	TGTGCCAGCAGGACCGGGACAGCGGCGTTCGAGCAGTACTTC	CASRTGTAAFEQYF
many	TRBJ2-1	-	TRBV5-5	TGTGCCAGCAGCGCGGACGTGGCGCAGTTCTTC	CASSADVAQFF
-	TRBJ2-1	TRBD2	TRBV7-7	TGTGCTAGCAGCTTAGAGGCGGGAGCTGGGAATGAGCAGTTCTTC	CASSLEAGAGNEQFF
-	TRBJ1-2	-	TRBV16	TGTGCCAGCAGCCCACGCCGACAGGAACTCTATGGCTACACCTTC	CASSPRRQELYGYTF
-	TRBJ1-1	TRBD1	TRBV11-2	TGTGCCAGCAGCTTAGATTTGGGACAGATTGAAGCTTTCTTT	CASSLDLGQIEAFF
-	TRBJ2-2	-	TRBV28	TGTGCCAGCAGCCGACCCCCCGGGGAGCTGTTTTTT	CASSRPPGELFF
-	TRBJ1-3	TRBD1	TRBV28	TGTGCCAGCAGCACAGGGGCCCACTCTGGAAACACCATATATTTT	CASSTGAHSGNTIYF
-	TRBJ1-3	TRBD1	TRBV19	TGTGCCAGTAACATCAGGGGGCTTGGAAACACCATATATTTT	CASNIRGLGNTIYF
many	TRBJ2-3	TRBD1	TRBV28	TGTGCCAGCAGCCGTAACGTCGGGACAGACTACACAGATACGCAGTATTTT	CASSRNVGTDYTDTQYF
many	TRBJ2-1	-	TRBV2	TGTGCCAGCAGCCGGGAAAACAATGAGCAGTTCTTC	CASSRENNEQFF
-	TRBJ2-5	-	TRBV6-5	TGTGCCAGCAGTTACTCGGTTTCAGGGATCAAGGAGACCCAGTACTTC	CASSYSVSGIKETQYF
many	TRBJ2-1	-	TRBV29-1	TGCAGCGTTGAAGGAGACGGAAATGAGCAGTTCTTC	CSVEGDGNEQFF
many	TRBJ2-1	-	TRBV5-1	TGCGCCAGCAGCTTCGGGTGGGGACCGGATGAGCAGTTCTTC	CASSFGWGPDEQFF
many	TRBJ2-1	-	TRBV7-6	TGTGCCAGCAGCTTAGAAGTCGCGGCCTACAATGAGCAGTTCTTC	CASSLEVAAYNEQFF
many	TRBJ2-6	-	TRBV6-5	TGTGCCAGCAGTTACTCGTTAGGGGCTGGGGCCAACGTCCTGACTTTC	CASSYSLGAGANVLTF
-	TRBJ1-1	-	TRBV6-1	TGTGCCAGCAGTGAAATCAGAAACACTGAAGCTTTCTTT	CASSEIRNTEAFF
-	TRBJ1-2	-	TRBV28	TGTGCCAGCAGTTTGGACGGCGCCAGCGGCTACACCTTC	CASSLDGASGYTF
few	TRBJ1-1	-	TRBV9	TGTGCCAGCAGCGAAGATCCGGGACACCTGAACACTGAAGCTTTCTTT	CASSEDPGHLNTEAFF